A single sample gave rise to the 5 T cell receptor beta chains below, sequenced in a study of OX40 agonist ivuxolimab in advanced cancers. Only in-frame clones appear in the TCRdb table, and some are missing; sequencing was by immunoSEQ multiplex PCR. The table has about 73,000 clones, more than 85% seen once. Sequencing was performed on CD4+ or CD8+ T cells sorted from blood, taken in a trial of the OX40 agonist ivuxolimab. Receptors were obtained from an adult with an advanced solid tumor such as melanoma, head and neck, liver or kidney cancer.

The chain is built from TRBV21-1 and TRBJ1-5. TRBV21-1 is shown as a pseudogene. This CDR3 is built from 14 residues. The CDR3 region is CASSKAAENQPQHF. The CDR3 nucleotides read TGTGCCAGCAGCAAGGCGGCAGAGAATCAGCCCCAGCATTTT.

CDR3 DNA: TGTGCCACCAGCAGAGATTCATGGACTAGCGCCTACGAGCAGTACTTC. This translates into CATSRDSWTSAYEQYF. The chain couples TRBV15 to TRBJ2-7, with TRBD2 matching 9 bases. The germline CDR1 and CDR2 sequences are LNHNV and YYDKDF (reference sequence). J lost 2 bases, V lost 0 bases, and 5 bases had no gene match. CDR3 length: 16 residues.

The rearrangement links TRBV27 to TRBJ1-2; no clear D gene. The V end lost 8 bases, the J end lost 2 bases, and 12 bases lay between the germline ends. The CDR3 spans 13 residues. In germline, CDR1 is MNHEY, CDR2 SMNVEV (reference sequence). CDR3 amino acids: CASSRRVNYGYTF. In DNA, the CDR3 is TGTGCCAGCTCCCGCCGGGTAAACTATGGCTACACCTTC.

This clone was counted only a few times. The chain has TRBV4-1 and TRBJ1-2; a possible D gene is TRBD1 (6 bases). This CDR3 has 16 residues. Germline values: CDR1 MGHRA, CDR2 YSYEKL. V was cut by 2 bases and J by 4 bases, with 17 bases left in between. CDR3 sequence: CASSQLNRDRVYGYTF. The DNA for the CDR3 is TGCGCCAGCAGCCAACTAAACAGGGACCGGGTCTATGGCTACACCTTC.

The chain links TRBV5-4 to TRBJ2-5, with D hard to call. The CDR3 length is 14 residues. Germline V gene lookup returns CDR1 SGHNT and CDR2 YYREEE (reference sequence). Deletions cut 3 bases from V and 4 bases from J, with 13 bases between. CDR3 residues: CASSSTKNLETQYF. DNA for the CDR3: TGTGCCAGCAGCTCAACTAAAAATCTAGAGACCCAGTACTTC.